The 6 T cell receptor beta chains reported below all come from one sample, sequenced in a study of radiation and T cells in renal cell carcinoma. This table comes from immunoSEQ multiplex PCR, and its TCRdb copy is limited to in-frame clones, with some not included. In the table there are approximately 40,000 clones, roughly four fifths of which are singletons. Time point described: blood 4 weeks post-SBRT, at nephrectomy. Treatment noted: 15 Gy SBRT to primary tumor, nephrectomy 4 weeks later. The input for sequencing was blood, taken from a patient whose treatment included radiotherapy and nephrectomy. The receptor source for this set is a woman in her 70s with renal cell carcinoma.

This clone has a handful of counts. The chain is built from TRBV6-5 and TRBJ2-7, with TRBD2 matching 9 bases. Trimming cost V 7 bases and J 5 bases; bases outside gene matches: 12. CDR3 size: 15 residues. In germline, CDR1 is MNHEY, CDR2 SVGAGI. CDR3 in DNA: TGTGCCAGCACCCTAGGGGCGGGAGGGACGGACGAGCAGTACTTC. Translating gives CASTLGAGGTDEQYF.

The rearrangement joins TRBV27 to TRBJ1-2; D not certain. Trimming took 8 bases from V and 6 from J, leaving 19 bases between them. Germline V CDR1 and CDR2: MNHEY, SMNVEV (reference sequence). The length of the CDR3 is 14 residues. DNA of the CDR3: TGTGCCAGCGCTCCTCCAGGCCGAGGTAATGGCTACACCTTC. Translating it yields CASAPPGRGNGYTF.

V usage is TRBV5-6 and J usage is TRBJ2-6; 7 bases are shared with TRBD2. This CDR3 region has 18 residues. Trimming cost V 1 base and J 0 bases; bases outside gene matches: 7. From germline, CDR1 is SGHDT and CDR2 YYEEEE. The CDR3: CASSLIVAGNSGANVLTF. CDR3 DNA sequence: TGTGCCAGCAGCTTGATTGTAGCGGGCAACTCTGGGGCCAACGTCCTGACTTTC.

In DNA, the CDR3 is TGTGCCAGCAGCCCGGGGAGTAGGGGGGGCACTGAAGCTTTCTTT. Residues: CASSPGSRGGTEAFF. The genes are TRBV11-2 and TRBJ1-1; tentative D call: TRBD1 (6 bases). CDR1 and CDR2 (germline): SGHAT, FQNNGV. Trimming left V 5 bases short and J 4 bases short, with 17 bases between. CDR3 length equals 15 residues.

CDR3 protein: CSVEDSASGGAFRELFF. In DNA form, the CDR3 reads TGCAGCGTTGAAGATTCAGCTTCAGGGGGCGCCTTCCGGGAGCTGTTTTTT. The chain recombines TRBV29-1 with TRBJ2-2; 8 positions match TRBD1. CDR1 is SQVTM, CDR2 ANQGSEA, per germline. Trimming removed 0 bases from V and 9 bases from J; junction bases left unmatched: 15. This CDR3 contains 17 residues.

V is TRBV9 and J is TRBJ2-2; D remains ambiguous. Germline CDR1 and CDR2: SGDLS and YYNGEE. Trimming pared 0 bases from V and 2 bases from J, leaving 5 bases between. This CDR3 has 14 amino acids. CDR3 residues: CASSVVPNTGELFF. The CDR3 region has the DNA TGTGCCAGCAGCGTAGTACCCAACACCGGGGAGCTGTTTTTT.